The clone carrying this T cell receptor (beta chain) was counted at least ten times. The CDR3 is 13 amino acids. Looked up from germline, CDR1 is MNHEY and CDR2 is SVGEGT. Trimming cost V 10 bases and J 2 bases, with 14 bases left between them. The data belong to a study of T cells in Graves' hyperthyroidism and ophthalmopathy. RNA transcripts yielded amplified TCR beta CDR3 regions. TCR CDR3 underwent first-round RT-PCR with the HTBI primer set. TCRdb passed the multiplex PCR reads through MiXCR, listing each CDR3 protein once. The sample has hundreds of thousands of distinct CDR3 sequences, approximately 24% seen once. Duration under 3 months, a NOSPECS grade of at least 4, and a Clinical Activity Score of at least 3 characterized the ophthalmopathy patients. Clinicians diagnosed patients from clinical symptoms, serum thyroxine and TRAb, thyroid ultrasound and orbital computed tomography.

The receptor was isolated from a woman aged 40 to 55 with Graves' ophthalmopathy. The gene calls are TRBV6-2 or TRBV6-3 and TRBJ2-5, with D possibly matching TRBD1 (6 bases). The sample was blood. CDR3 bases: TGTGCCACCCTACAGGGAGTTCAAGAGACCCAGTACTTC. Amino acids: CATLQGVQETQYF.